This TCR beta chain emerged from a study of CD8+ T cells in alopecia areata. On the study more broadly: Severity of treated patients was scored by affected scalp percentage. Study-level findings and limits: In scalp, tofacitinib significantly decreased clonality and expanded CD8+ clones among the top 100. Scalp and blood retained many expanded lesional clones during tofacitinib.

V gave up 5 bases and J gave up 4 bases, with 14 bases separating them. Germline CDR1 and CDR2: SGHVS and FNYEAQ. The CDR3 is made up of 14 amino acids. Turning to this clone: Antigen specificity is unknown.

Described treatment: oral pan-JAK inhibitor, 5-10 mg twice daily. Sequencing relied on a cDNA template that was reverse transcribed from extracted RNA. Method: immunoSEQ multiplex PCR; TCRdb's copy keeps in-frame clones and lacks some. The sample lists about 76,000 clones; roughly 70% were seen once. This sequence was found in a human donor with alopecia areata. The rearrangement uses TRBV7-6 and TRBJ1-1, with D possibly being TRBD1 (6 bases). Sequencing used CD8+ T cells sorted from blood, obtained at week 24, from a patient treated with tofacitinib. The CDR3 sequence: CASSLDRQPTEAFF. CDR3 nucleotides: TGTGCCAGCAGCCTCGACAGGCAACCCACTGAAGCTTTCTTT.